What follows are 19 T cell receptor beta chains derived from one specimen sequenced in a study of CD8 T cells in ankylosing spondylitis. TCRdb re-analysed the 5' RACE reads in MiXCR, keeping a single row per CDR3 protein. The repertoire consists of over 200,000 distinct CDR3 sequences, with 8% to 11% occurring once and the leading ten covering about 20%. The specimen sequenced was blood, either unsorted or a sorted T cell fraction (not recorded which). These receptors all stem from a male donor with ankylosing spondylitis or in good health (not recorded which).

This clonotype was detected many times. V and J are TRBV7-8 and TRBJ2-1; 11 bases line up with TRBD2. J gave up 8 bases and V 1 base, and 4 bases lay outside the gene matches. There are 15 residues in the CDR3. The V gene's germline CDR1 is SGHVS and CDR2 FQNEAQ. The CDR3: CASSLGLAGLYEQFF. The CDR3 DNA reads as TGTGCCAGCAGCTTAGGACTAGCGGGGCTCTATGAGCAGTTCTTC.

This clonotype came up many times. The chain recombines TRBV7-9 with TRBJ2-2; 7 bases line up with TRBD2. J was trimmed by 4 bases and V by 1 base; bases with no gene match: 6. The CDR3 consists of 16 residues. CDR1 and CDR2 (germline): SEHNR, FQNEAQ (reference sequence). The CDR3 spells CASSLELASTTGELFF. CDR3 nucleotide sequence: TGTGCCAGCAGCTTAGAACTAGCGTCGACCACCGGGGAGCTGTTTTTT.

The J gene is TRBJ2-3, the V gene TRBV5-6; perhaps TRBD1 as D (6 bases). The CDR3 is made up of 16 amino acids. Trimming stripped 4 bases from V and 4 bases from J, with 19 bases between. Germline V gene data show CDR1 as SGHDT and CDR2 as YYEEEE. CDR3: CASSPEGRGSADTQYF. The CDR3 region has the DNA TGTGCCAGCAGCCCCGAGGGCAGGGGTTCGGCAGATACGCAGTATTTT.

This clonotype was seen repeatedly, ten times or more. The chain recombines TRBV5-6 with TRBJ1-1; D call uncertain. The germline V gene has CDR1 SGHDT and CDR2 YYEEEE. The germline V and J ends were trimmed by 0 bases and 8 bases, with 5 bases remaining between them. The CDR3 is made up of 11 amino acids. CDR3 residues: CASSLEVEAFF. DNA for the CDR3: TGTGCCAGCAGCTTGGAGGTGGAAGCTTTCTTT.

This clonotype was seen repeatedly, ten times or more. Here the CDR3 DNA reads TGTGCCAGCCGTAGCGGGGGCAGCCCAGATACGCAGTATTTT. Translation gives CASRSGGSPDTQYF. The chain couples TRBV7-9 to TRBJ2-3, with 9 bases lining up with TRBD2. There are 14 residues in the CDR3. The trim removed 8 bases at V and 4 bases at J, leaving 7 bases unmatched. Per the germline V gene, CDR1 is SEHNR and CDR2 is FQNEAQ (reference sequence). Together with reference TRBV7-9 and TRBJ2-3, the CDR3 gives the full variable domain: DTGVSQNPRHKITKRGQNVTFRCDPISEHNRLYWYRQTLGQGPEFLTYFQNEAQLEKSRLLSDRFSAERPKGSFSTLEIQRTEQGDSAMYLCASRSGGSPDTQYFGPGTRLTVL.

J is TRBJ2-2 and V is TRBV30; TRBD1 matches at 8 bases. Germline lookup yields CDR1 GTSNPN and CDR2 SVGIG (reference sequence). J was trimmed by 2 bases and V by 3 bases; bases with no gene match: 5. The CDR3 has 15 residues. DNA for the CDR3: TGTGCCTGGAGGCCTACAGGGGGAAACACCGGGGAGCTGTTTTTT. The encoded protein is CAWRPTGGNTGELFF.

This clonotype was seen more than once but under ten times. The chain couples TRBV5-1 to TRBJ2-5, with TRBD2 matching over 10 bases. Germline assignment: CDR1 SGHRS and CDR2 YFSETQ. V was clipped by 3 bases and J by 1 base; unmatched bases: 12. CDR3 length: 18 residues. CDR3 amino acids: CASSSRAPTSGAQETQYF. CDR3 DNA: TGCGCCAGCAGCTCGCGGGCTCCTACTAGCGGGGCCCAAGAGACCCAGTACTTC.

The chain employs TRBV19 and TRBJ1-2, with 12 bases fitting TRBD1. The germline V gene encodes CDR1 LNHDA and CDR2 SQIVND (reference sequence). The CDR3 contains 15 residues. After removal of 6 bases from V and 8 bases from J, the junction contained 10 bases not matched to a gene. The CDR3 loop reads CASSPSGTGGLGYTF. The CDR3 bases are TGTGCCAGTAGCCCCTCCGGGACAGGGGGCCTGGGCTACACCTTC.

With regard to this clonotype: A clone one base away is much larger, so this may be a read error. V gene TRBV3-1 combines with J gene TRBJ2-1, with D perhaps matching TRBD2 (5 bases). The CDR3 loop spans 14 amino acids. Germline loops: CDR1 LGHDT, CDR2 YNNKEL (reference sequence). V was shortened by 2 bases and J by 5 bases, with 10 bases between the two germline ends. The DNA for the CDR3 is TGTGCCAGCAGCCAATCTAGCCGTAACAATGAGCAGTTCTTC. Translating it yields CASSQSSRNNEQFF.

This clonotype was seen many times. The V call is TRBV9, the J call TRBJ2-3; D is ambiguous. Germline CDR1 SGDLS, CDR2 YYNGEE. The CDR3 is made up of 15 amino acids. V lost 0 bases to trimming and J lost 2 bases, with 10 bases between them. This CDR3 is CASSVGFGLTDTQYF. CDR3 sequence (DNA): TGTGCCAGCAGCGTAGGCTTTGGCCTCACAGATACGCAGTATTTT.

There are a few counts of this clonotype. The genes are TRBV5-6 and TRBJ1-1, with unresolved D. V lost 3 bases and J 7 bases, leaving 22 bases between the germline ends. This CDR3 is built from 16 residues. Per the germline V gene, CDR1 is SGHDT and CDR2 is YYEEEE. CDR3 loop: CASSSAGEGYESEAFF. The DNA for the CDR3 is TGTGCCAGCAGCTCCGCCGGCGAGGGTTACGAAAGTGAAGCTTTCTTT.

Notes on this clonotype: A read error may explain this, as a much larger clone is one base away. CDR3 sequence: CSVEDQADTEAFF. The DNA of the CDR3 is TGCAGCGTTGAAGACCAGGCCGACACTGAAGCTTTCTTT. The chain joins TRBV29-1 to TRBJ1-1, with D uncertain. CDR3 length: 13 amino acids. V was trimmed by 0 bases and J by 3 bases, leaving 8 bases between them. Germline V lookup: CDR1 SQVTM, CDR2 ANQGSEA. The full variable domain, with the rest looked up from reference TRBV29-1 and TRBJ1-1, is SAVISQKPSRDICQRGTSLTIQCQVDSQVTMMFWYRQQPGQSLTLIATANQGSEATYESGFVIDKFPISRPNLTFSTLTVSNMSPEDSSIYLCSVEDQADTEAFFGQGTRLTVV.

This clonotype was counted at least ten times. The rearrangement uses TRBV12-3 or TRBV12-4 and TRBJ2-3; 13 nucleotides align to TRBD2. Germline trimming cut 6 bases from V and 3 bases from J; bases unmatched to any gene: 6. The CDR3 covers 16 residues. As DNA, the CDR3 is TGTGCCAGCAGCCGCATGGGACTAGCGGGGACAGATACGCAGTATTTT. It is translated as CASSRMGLAGTDTQYF.

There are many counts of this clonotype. The CDR3 DNA follows: TGCAGTGCTGAAGAAGGGGGGACCCACAATGAGCAGTTCTTC. Protein sequence: CSAEEGGTHNEQFF. The gene calls are TRBV20-1 and TRBJ2-1; D is perhaps TRBD1 or TRBD2 (6 bases each). The V gene lost 5 bases and the J gene lost 5 bases, with 16 bases spanning the gap. Germline assignment: CDR1 DFQATT and CDR2 SNEGSKA (reference sequence). The CDR3 is made up of 14 amino acids.

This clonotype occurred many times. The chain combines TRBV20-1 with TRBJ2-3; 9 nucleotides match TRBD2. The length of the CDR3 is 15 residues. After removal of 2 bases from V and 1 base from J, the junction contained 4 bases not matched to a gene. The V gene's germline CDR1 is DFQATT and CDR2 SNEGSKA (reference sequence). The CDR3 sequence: CSARFSGGRTDTQYF. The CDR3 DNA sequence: TGCAGTGCTAGATTTAGCGGGGGCCGCACAGATACGCAGTATTTT.

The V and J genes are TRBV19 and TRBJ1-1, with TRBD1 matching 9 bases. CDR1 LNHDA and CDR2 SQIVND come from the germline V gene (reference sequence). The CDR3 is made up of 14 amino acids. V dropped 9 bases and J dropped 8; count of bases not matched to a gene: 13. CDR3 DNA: TGTGCCAGCTGGACAGGGGCCGTGGCAAACGAAGCTTTCTTT. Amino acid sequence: CASWTGAVANEAFF.

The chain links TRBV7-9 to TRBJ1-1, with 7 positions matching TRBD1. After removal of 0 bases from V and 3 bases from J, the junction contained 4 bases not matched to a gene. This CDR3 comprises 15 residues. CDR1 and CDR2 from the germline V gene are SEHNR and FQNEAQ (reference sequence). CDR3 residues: CASSLATGTDTEAFF. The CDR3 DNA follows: TGTGCCAGCAGCTTAGCGACCGGGACAGACACTGAAGCTTTCTTT.

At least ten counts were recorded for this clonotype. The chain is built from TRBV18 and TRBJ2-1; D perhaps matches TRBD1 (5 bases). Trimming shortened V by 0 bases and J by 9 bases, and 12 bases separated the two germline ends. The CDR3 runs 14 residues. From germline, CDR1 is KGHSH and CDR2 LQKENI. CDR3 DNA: TGTGCCAGCTCACCACCGCTTCGTCAGGGTGAGCAGTTCTTC. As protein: CASSPPLRQGEQFF. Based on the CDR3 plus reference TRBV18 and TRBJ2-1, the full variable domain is NAGVMQNPRHLVRRRGQEARLRCSPMKGHSHVYWYRQLPEEGLKFMVYLQKENIIDESGMPKERFSAEFPKEGPSILRIQQVVRGDSAAYFCASSPPLRQGEQFFGPGTRLTVL.

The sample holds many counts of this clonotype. CDR3 coding DNA: TGTGCCAGCAGCCCTGGGGAAGAGCAGTTCTTC. This translates into CASSPGEEQFF. The V gene is TRBV6-5, the J gene TRBJ2-1; D unclear. The CDR3 sequence is 11 residues long. Germline-derived CDR1 and CDR2 are MNHEY and SVGAGI. V was pared by 6 bases and J by 10 bases, with 10 bases between.